The clone carrying this TCR beta chain has more than one count but fewer than ten. What it binds is unknown. The data stem from a study of vaccination effects on CD4 cells after COVID-19. Looking at the study overall: The cohort was immunized with two doses of either the BNT162b2 or mRNA-1273 vaccine.

The CDR3 contains 12 residues. Trimming cost V 5 bases and J 3 bases, with 8 bases left between them. Germline CDR1 and CDR2: SEHNR and FQNEAQ (reference sequence). After expansion with viral peptide pools in the ViraFEST assay, antigen-specific CD4+ T cells were sequenced. It was after more than 8 days of culture that CD4+ T cells were isolated. Absence of prior SARS-CoV-2 infection characterized the vaccine recipients, who showed negative nucleocapsid antibodies. The authors exchanged half the medium for IL-2 medium on days 3 and 7. The protocol was immunoSEQ multiplex PCR, while the TCRdb copy is restricted to in-frame clones and leaves out a portion. The sample shows more than 35,000 clones, 60% to 80% of them seen only once. Study-wide results and limits: Researchers report that only 1 of 255 vaccine-induced clones in healthy vaccinees cross-reacted with common cold coronaviruses. Marked clonal contraction of infection- and vaccine-induced clones was seen late after vaccination.

The clonotype originates from a human donor who received a COVID-19 vaccine. This material consisted of CD4+ T cells from PBMCs cultured with HCoV-OC43 spike peptides, taken before COVID-19 vaccination. Subset: HCoV-OC43 spike overlapping peptide pool stimulation. The genes are TRBV7-9 and TRBJ2-7; D is ambiguous. The CDR3 loop is CASSPSSYEQYF. The DNA of the CDR3 is TGTGCCAGCAGCCCCTCTAGCTACGAGCAGTACTTC.